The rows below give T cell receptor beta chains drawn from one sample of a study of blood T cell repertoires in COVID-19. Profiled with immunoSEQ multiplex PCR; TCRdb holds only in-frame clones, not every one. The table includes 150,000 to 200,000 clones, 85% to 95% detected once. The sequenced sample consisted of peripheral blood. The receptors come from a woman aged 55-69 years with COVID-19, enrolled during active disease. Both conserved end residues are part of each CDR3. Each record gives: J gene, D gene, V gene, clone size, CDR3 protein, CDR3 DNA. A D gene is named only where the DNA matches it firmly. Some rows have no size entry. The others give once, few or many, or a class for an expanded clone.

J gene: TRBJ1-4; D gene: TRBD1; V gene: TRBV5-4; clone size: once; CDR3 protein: CASSSGTGGATNEKLFF; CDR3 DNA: TGTGCCAGCAGCTCTGGGACAGGGGGCGCAACTAATGAAAAACTGTTTTTT
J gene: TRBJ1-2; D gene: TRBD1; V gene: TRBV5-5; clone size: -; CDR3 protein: CASSTGTGPRGYTF; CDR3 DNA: TGTGCCAGCAGCACCGGGACAGGCCCTAGGGGCTACACCTTC
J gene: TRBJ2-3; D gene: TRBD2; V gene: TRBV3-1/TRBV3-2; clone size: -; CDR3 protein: CASSQLRGGTDTQYF; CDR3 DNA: TGTGCCAGCAGCCAATTGCGGGGGGGCACAGATACGCAGTATTTT
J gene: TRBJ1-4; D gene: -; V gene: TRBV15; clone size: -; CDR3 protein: CATSRWGQSNEKLFF; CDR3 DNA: TGTGCCACCAGCAGATGGGGGCAGAGTAATGAAAAACTGTTTTTT
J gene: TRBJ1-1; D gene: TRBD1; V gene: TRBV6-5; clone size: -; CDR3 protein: CATRKQGPNTEAFF; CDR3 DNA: TGTGCCACCCGCAAACAGGGGCCGAACACTGAAGCTTTCTTT
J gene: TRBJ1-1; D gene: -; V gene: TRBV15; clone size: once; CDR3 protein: CATSRDRGITEAFF; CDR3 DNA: TGTGCCACCAGCAGAGACAGGGGTATCACTGAAGCTTTCTTT
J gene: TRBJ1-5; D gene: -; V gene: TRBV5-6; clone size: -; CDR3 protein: CASSLQGGQPQHF; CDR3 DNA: TGTGCCAGCAGCTTACAGGGCGGTCAGCCCCAGCATTTT
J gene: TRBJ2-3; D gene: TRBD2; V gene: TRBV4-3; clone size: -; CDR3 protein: CASSQESSGGATDTQYF; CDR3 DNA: TGCGCCAGCAGCCAAGAGTCTAGCGGGGGGGCGACAGATACGCAGTATTTT
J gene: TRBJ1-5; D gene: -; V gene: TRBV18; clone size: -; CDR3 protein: CASSPGGGQDQPQHF; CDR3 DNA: TGTGCCAGCTCACCGGGGGGGGGCCAGGATCAGCCCCAGCATTTT
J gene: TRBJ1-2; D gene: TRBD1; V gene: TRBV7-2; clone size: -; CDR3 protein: CASNRQGEGGYTF; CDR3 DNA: TGTGCCAGCAACCGACAGGGGGAAGGTGGCTACACCTTC
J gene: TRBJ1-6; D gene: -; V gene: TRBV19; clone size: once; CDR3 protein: CASRIRQVDSPLHF; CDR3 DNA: TGTGCCAGTAGAATCAGACAGGTGGATTCACCCCTCCACTTT
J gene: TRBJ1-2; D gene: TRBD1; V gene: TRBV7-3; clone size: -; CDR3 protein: CASSSTGNYGYTF; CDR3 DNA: TGTGCCAGCAGCTCGACAGGGAACTATGGCTACACCTTC
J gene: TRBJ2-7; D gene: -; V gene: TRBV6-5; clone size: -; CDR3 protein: CAIRDYRDTYEQYF; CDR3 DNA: TGTGCCATTAGAGATTACAGGGATACCTACGAGCAGTACTTC
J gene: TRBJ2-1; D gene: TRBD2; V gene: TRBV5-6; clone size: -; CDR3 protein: CASSPRLAGGRLTYNEQFF; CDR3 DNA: TGTGCCAGCAGCCCAAGACTAGCGGGGGGACGATTAACCTACAATGAGCAGTTCTTC
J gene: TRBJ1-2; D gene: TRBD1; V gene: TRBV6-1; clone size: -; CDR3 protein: CASSDLDRINYGYTF; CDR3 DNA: TGTGCCAGCAGTGACCTGGACAGGATTAACTATGGCTACACCTTC
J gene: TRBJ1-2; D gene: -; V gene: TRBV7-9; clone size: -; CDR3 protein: CASSPQVNYGYTF; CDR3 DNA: TGTGCCAGCAGCCCTCAGGTTAACTATGGCTACACCTTC
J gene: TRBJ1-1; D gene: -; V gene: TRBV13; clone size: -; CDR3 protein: CASSTGQRLLHTEAFF; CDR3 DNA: TGTGCCAGCAGCACCGGACAGAGATTACTTCACACTGAAGCTTTCTTT
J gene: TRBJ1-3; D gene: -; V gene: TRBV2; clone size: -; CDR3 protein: CASGALNTIYF; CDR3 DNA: TGTGCCAGCGGGGCCCTGAACACCATATATTTT
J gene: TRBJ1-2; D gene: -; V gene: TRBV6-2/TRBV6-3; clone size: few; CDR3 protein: CASSTVGGLSTGYTF; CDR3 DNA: TGTGCCAGCAGTACGGTCGGCGGGTTGAGCACGGGCTACACCTTC
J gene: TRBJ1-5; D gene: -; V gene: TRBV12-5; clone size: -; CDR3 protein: CASGLGQLTQHF; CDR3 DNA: TGTGCTAGTGGTTTGGGACAGCTTACCCAGCATTTT
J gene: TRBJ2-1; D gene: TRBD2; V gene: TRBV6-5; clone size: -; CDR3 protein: CASSLAGGKNNEQFF; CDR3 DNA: TGTGCCAGCAGTCTAGCGGGGGGGAAGAACAATGAGCAGTTCTTC
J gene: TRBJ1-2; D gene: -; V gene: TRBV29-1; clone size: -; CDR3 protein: CSVEDLQGLANYGYTF; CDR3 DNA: TGCAGCGTTGAAGATCTACAGGGTTTAGCTAACTATGGCTACACCTTC
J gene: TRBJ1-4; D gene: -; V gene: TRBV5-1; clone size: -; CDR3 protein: CASRRTQGFNEKLFF; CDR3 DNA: TGCGCCAGCAGACGGACTCAGGGGTTTAATGAAAAACTGTTTTTT
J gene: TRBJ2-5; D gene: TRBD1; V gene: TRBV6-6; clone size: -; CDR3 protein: CATREQGARETQYF; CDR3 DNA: TGTGCCACCCGGGAACAGGGGGCGCGGGAGACCCAGTACTTC
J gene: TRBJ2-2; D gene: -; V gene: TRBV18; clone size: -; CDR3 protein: CASSPLQLTGELFF; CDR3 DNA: TGTGCCAGCTCACCCCTGCAACTCACCGGGGAGCTGTTTTTT
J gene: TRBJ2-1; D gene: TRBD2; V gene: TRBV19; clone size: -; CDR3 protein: CASSISGGPNEQFF; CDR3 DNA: TGTGCCAGTAGTATCAGCGGGGGGCCCAATGAGCAGTTCTTC
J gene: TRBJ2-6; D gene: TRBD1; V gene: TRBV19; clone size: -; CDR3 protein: CASSIILGQTSGANVLTF; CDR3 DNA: TGTGCCAGTAGTATAATTTTGGGACAGACCTCTGGGGCCAACGTCCTGACTTTC
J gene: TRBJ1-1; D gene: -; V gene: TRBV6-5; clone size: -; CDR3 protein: CASSYSADTEAFF; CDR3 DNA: TGTGCCAGCAGTTACAGCGCGGACACTGAAGCTTTCTTT
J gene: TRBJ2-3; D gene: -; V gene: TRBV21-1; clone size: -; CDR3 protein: CASSTPGLAGEGDTQYF; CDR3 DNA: TGTGCCAGCAGCACCCCGGGACTAGCGGGGGAAGGAGATACGCAGTATTTT
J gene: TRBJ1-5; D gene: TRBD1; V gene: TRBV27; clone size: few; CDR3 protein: CASRVTGTGNRGQPQHF; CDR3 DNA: TGTGCCAGCAGAGTAACCGGGACAGGGAACCGGGGTCAGCCCCAGCATTTT
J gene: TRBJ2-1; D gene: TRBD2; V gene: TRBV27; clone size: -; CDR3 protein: CASSYQRGALRMYEQFF; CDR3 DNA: TGTGCCAGCAGTTACCAGCGGGGGGCCCTAAGAATGTATGAGCAGTTCTTC
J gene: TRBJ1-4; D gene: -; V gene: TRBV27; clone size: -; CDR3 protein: CASSLQGEKLFF; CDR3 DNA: TGTGCCAGCAGTTTACAGGGGGAAAAACTGTTTTTT
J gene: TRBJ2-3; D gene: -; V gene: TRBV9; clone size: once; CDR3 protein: CASSFVLLDTQYF; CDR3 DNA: TGTGCCAGCAGCTTTGTTCTCCTAGATACGCAGTATTTT
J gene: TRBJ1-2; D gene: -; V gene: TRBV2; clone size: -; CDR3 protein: CASSDGVNYGYTF; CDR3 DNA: TGTGCCAGCAGTGACGGGGTTAACTATGGCTACACCTTC
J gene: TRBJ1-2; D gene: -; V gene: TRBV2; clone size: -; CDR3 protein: CASSETGSYGYTF; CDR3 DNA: TGTGCCAGCAGTGAAACGGGGAGCTATGGCTACACCTTC
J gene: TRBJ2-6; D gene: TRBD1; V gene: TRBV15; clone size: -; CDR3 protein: CATSRGGTGGKANVLTF; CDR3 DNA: TGTGCCACCAGCAGAGGCGGGACAGGGGGAAAGGCCAACGTCCTGACTTTC
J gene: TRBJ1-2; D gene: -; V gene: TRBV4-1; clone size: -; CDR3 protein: CASSPDSPYGYTF; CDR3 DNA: TGCGCCAGCAGCCCGGACAGTCCGTATGGCTACACCTTC
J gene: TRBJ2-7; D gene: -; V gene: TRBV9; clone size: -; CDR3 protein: CASSPYSGLKTYEQYF; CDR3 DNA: TGTGCCAGCAGCCCATATTCAGGACTCAAAACCTACGAGCAGTACTTC
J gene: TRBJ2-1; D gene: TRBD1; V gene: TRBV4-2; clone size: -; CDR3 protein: CASSQARGPNSYNEQFF; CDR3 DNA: TGTGCCAGCAGCCAAGCTAGGGGGCCGAACTCCTACAATGAGCAGTTCTTC
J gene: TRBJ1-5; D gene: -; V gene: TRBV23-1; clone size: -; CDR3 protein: CASRRDSYQPQHF; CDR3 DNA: TGCGCCAGCAGGAGGGACTCCTACCAGCCCCAGCATTTT
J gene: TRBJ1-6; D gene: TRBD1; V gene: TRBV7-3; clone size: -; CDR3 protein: CASSPSGTENSPLHF; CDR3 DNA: TGTGCCAGCAGCCCTTCAGGGACAGAAAATTCACCCCTCCACTTT
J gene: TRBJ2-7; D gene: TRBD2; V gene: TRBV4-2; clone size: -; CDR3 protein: CASSQVAGDPYEQYF; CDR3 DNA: TGTGCCAGCAGCCAAGTAGCGGGGGATCCCTACGAGCAGTACTTC
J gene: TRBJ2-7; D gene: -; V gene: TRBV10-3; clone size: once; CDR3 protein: CAISDTTYEQYF; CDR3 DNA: TGTGCCATCAGCGACACCACCTACGAGCAGTACTTC
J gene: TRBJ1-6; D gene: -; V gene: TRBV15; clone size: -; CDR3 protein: CATSRGGTPLHF; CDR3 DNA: TGTGCCACCAGCAGAGGCGGCACACCCCTCCACTTT
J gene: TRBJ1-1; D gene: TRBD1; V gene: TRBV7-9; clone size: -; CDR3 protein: CASSPRDREWNTEAFF; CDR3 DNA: TGTGCCAGCAGCCCCCGGGACAGGGAATGGAACACTGAAGCTTTCTTT
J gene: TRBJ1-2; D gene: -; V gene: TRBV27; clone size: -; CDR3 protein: CASSGRGGANFNYGYTF; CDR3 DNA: TGTGCCAGCAGCGGGCGGGGGGGAGCGAACTTTAACTATGGCTACACCTTC
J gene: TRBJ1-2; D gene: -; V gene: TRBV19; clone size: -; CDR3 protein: CASSRQGPNYGYTF; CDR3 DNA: TGTGCCAGTAGTCGGCAGGGGCCTAACTATGGCTACACCTTC
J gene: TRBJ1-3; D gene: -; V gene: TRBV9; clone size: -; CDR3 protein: CASSVRNSGNTIYF; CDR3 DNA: TGTGCCAGCAGCGTTAGGAACAGTGGAAACACCATATATTTT
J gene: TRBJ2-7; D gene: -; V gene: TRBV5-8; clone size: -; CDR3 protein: CASSFDSGTYEQYF; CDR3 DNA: TGTGCCAGCAGCTTTGACAGTGGGACCTACGAGCAGTACTTC
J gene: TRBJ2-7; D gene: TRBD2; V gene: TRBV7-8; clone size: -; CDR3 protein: CASSVLAGGPRYEQYF; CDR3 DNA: TGTGCCAGCAGCGTCCTAGCGGGGGGGCCGCGCTACGAGCAGTACTTC
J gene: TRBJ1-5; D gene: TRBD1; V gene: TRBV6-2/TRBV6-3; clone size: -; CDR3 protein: CASSTGTGGGNQPQHF; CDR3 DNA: TGTGCCAGCAGTACGGGGACAGGGGGCGGCAATCAGCCCCAGCATTTT
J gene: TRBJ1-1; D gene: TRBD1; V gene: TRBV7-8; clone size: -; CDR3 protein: CASSAETGGEAFF; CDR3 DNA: TGTGCCAGCAGCGCTGAGACAGGGGGCGAAGCTTTCTTT
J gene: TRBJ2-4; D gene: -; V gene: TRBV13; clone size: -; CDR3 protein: CASTMGAGYNLGNIQYF; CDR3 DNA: TGTGCCAGCACCATGGGTGCGGGGTACAATCTCGGGAACATTCAGTACTTC
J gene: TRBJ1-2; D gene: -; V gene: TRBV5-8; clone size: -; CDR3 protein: CASSLVGGFYGYTF; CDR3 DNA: TGTGCCAGCAGCTTGGTGGGAGGATTCTATGGCTACACCTTC
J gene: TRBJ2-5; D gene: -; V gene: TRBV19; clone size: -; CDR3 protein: CASSSQGHETQYF; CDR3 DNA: TGTGCCAGTAGTAGTCAGGGCCACGAGACCCAGTACTTC
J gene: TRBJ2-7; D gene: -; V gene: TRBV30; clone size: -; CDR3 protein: CAWTAGHLEQYF; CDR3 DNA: TGTGCCTGGACCGCAGGGCATCTCGAGCAGTACTTC
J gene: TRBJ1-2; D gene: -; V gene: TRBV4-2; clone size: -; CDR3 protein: CASSQDLGVNYGYTF; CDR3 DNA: TGTGCCAGCAGCCAAGATCTCGGAGTTAACTATGGCTACACCTTC
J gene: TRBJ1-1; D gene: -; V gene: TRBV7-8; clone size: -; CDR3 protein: CASSFYTASRGLMNTEAFF; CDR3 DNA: TGTGCCAGCAGCTTTTACACAGCCTCAAGGGGGTTGATGAACACTGAAGCTTTCTTT